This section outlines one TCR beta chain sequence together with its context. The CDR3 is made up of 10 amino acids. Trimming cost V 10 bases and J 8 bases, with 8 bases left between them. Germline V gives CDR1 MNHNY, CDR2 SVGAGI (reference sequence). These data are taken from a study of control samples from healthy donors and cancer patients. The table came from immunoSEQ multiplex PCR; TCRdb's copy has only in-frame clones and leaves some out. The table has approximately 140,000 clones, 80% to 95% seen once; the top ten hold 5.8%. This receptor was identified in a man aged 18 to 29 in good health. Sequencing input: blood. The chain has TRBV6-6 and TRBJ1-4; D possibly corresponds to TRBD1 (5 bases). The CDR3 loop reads CATGGEKLFF. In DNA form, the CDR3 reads TGTGCCACCGGGGGGGAAAAACTGTTTTTT.